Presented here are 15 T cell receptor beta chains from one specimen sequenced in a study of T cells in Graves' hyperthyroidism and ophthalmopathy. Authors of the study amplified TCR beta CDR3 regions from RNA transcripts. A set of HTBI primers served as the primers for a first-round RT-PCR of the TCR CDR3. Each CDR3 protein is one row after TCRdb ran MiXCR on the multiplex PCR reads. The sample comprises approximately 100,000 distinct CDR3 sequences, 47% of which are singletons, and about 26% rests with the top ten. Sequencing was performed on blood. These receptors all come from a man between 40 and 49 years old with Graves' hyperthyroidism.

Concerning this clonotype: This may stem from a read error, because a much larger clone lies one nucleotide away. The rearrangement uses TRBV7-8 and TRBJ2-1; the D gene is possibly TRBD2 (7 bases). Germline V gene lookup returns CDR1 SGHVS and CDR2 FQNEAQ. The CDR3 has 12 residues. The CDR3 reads CVSSLVGGGGFF. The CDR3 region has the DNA TGTGTCAGCAGCTTAGTGGGGGGAGGGGGGTTCTTC.

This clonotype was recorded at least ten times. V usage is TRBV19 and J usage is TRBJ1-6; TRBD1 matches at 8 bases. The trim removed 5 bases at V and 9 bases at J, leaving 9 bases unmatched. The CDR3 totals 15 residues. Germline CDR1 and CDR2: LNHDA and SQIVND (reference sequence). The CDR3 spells CASSPGTGKGSPLHF. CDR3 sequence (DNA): TGTGCCAGTAGTCCGGGGACAGGCAAGGGTTCACCCCTCCACTTT.

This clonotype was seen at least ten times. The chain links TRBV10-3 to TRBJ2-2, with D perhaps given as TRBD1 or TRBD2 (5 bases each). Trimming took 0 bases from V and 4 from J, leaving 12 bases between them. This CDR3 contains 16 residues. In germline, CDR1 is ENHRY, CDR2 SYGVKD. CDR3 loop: CAISESAGLATGELFF. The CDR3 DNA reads TGTGCCATCAGTGAGTCGGCAGGGCTAGCCACCGGGGAGCTGTTTTTT.

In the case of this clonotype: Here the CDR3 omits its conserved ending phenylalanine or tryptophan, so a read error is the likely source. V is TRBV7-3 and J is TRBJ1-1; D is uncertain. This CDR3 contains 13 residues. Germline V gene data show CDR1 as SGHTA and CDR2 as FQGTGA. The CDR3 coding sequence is TGTGCCAGCAGCGGACGGTTGAACACCGAAGCTTTCTAT. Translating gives CASSGRLNTEAFY.

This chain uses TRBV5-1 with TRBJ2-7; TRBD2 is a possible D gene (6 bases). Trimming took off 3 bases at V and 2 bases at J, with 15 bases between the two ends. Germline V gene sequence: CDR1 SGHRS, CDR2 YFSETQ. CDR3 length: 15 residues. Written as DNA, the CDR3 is TGCGCCAGCAGCTGGCCGCGGGACGGCACCTACGAGCAGTACTTC. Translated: CASSWPRDGTYEQYF.

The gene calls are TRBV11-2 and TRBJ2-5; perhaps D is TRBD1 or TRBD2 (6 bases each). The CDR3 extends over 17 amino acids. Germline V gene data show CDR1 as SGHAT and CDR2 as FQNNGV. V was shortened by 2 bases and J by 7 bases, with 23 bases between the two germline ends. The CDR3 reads CASSLIVMGGARGTQYF. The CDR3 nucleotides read TGTGCCAGCAGCTTAATTGTTATGGGGGGCGCCCGTGGGACCCAGTACTTC.

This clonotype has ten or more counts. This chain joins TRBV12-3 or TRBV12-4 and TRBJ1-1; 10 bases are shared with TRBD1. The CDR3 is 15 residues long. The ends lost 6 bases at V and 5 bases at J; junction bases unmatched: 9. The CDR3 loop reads CASSPHGTGDTEAFF. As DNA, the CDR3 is TGTGCCAGCAGCCCCCATGGGACAGGGGATACTGAAGCTTTCTTT.

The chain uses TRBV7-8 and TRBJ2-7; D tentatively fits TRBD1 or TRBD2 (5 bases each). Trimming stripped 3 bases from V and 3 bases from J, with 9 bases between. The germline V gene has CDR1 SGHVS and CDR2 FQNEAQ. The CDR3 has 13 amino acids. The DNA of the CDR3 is TGTGCCAGCAGCTTGGGGGTGGGCTACGAGCAGTACGTC. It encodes CASSLGVGYEQYV.

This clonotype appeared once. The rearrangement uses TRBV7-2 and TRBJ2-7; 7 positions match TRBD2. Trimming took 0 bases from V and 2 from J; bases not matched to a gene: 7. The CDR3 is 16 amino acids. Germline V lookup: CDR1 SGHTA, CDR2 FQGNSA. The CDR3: CASSLAGAGTTYEQYF. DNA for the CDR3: TGTGCCAGCAGCTTAGCTGGAGCGGGAACTACCTACGAGCAGTACTTC.

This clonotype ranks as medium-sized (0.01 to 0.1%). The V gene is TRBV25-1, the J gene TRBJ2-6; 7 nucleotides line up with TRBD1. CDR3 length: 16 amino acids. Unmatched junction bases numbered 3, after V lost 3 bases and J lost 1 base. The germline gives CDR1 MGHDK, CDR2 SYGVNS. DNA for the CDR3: TGTGCCAGCAGTGAGGGGGACAGATCTGGGGCCAACGTCCTGACTTTC. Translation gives CASSEGDRSGANVLTF.

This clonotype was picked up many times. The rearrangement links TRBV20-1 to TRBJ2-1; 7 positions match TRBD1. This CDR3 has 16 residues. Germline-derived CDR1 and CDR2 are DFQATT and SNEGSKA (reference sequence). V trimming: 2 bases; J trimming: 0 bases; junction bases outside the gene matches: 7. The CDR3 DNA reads TGCAGTGCTAGATCTCGCAGGGGGAGCTCCTACAATGAGCAGTTCTTC. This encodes CSARSRRGSSYNEQFF.

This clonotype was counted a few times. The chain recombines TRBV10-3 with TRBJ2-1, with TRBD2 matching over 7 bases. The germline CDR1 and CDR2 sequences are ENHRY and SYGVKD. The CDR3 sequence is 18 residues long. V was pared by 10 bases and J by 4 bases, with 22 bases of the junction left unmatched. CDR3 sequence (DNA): TGTGCCAGTAACTCTCGGGGGGTACACACCCTGAAATACAATGAGCAGTTCTTC. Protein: CASNSRGVHTLKYNEQFF.

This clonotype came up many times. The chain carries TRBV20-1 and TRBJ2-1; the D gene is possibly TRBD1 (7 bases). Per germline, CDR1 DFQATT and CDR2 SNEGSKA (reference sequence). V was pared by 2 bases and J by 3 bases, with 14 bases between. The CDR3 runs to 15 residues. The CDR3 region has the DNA TGCAGTGCTAGACTACAGGGGAGGAACTACAATGAGCAGTTCTTC. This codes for CSARLQGRNYNEQFF.

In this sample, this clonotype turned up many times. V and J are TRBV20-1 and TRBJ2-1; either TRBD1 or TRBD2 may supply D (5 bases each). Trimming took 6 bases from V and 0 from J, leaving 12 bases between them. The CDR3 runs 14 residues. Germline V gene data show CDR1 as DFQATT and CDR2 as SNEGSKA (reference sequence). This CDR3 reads CSARGESSYNEQFF. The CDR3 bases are TGCAGTGCGAGGGGAGAAAGCTCCTACAATGAGCAGTTCTTC.

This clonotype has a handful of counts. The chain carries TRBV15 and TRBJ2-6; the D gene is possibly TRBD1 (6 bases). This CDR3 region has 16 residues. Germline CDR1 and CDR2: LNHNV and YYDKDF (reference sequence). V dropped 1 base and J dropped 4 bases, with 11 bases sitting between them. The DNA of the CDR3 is TGTGCCACCAGCAGAGTAGGAGGACAGGGGGCCAACGTCCTGACTTTC. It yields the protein CATSRVGGQGANVLTF.